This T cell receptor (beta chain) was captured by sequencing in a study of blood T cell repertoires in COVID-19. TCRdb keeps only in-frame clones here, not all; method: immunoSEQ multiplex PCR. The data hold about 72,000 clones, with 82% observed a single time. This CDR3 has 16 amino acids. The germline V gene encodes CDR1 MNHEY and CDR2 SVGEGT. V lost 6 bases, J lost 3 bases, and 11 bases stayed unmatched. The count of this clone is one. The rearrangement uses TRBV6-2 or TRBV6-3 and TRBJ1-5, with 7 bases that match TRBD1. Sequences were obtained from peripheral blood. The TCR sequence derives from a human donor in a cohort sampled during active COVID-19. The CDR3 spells CASSRGDRTFNQPQHF. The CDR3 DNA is TGTGCCAGCAGCCGCGGGGACAGAACTTTCAATCAGCCCCAGCATTTT.